One and the same sample provided the 12 T cell receptor beta chains below, sequenced in a study of blood T cell repertoires in COVID-19. Only in-frame clones appear in the TCRdb table, and some are missing; sequencing was by immunoSEQ multiplex PCR. The sample contains about 100,000 clones, about 88% of which appear only once. Sequencing was carried out using peripheral blood. The receptor source for this set is an elderly man with acute or convalescent COVID-19.

The J gene is TRBJ2-1, the V gene TRBV5-4, with a weak D call TRBD1 (5 bases). V lost 4 bases, J lost 5 bases, and 16 bases lay in between. The CDR3 is made up of 15 amino acids. Germline V CDR1 and CDR2: SGHNT, YYREEE (reference sequence). CDR3 residues: CASSIGWGQDNEQFF. The CDR3 region has the DNA TGTGCCAGCAGCATTGGATGGGGCCAGGACAATGAGCAGTTCTTC.

The chain is built from TRBV3-1 (or the pseudogene TRBV3-2) and TRBJ2-1, with TRBD2 matching 8 bases. This CDR3 contains 17 residues. V was pared by 1 base and J by 10 bases, with 15 bases of the junction left unmatched. Germline V gives CDR1 LGHDT, CDR2 YNNKEL (reference sequence). The CDR3 nucleotides are TGTGCCAGCAGCCAAGGTAGAGCGGGAGATAACGGGCGAGAGCAGTTCTTC. The encoded protein is CASSQGRAGDNGREQFF.

The chain recombines TRBV9 with TRBJ1-1; possibly TRBD1 for D (6 bases). Germline assignment: CDR1 SGDLS and CDR2 YYNGEE. The CDR3 consists of 11 residues. Between the trimmed V and J ends, which lost 4 bases and 10 bases, there was a span of 11 bases. In DNA form, the CDR3 reads TGTGCCAGCAGCCGCGGGGGGCCAGCTTTCTTT. Translated, it gives CASSRGGPAFF.

The V and J genes are TRBV19 and TRBJ2-3; D not resolved. CDR3 length: 16 amino acids. Trimming removed 4 bases from V and 0 bases from J, with 14 bases in between. CDR1 and CDR2 from the germline V gene are LNHDA and SQIVND (reference sequence). The chain's CDR3 is CASSRLTSASTDTQYF. DNA of the CDR3: TGTGCCAGTAGTAGACTCACATCAGCTAGCACAGATACGCAGTATTTT. The full variable domain, rest sourced from reference TRBV19 and TRBJ2-3, is DGGITQSPKYLFRKEGQNVTLSCEQNLNHDAMYWYRQDPGQGLRLIYYSQIVNDFQKGDIAEGYSVSREKKESFPLTVTSAQKNPTAFYLCASSRLTSASTDTQYFGPGTRLTVL.

The gene calls are TRBV6-5 and TRBJ2-1, with 7 bases matching TRBD1. The junction had 8 bases not matched to a gene; V was cut back by 7 bases and J by 8 bases. The CDR3 runs 13 residues. The germline V gene has CDR1 MNHEY and CDR2 SVGAGI. CDR3 sequence (DNA): TGTGCCAGCACCAAGACAGGGAGAGATGAGCAGTTCTTC. Its protein product is CASTKTGRDEQFF.

The J gene is TRBJ2-2, the V gene TRBV7-9; 8 positions agree with TRBD1. The germline V gene encodes CDR1 SEHNR and CDR2 FQNEAQ (reference sequence). The CDR3 is 14 residues long. The V and J ends lost 7 bases and 4 bases, in that order; junction bases with no gene match: 5. The CDR3 coding sequence is TGTGCCAGCACAGGACAGGGTATCACCGGGGAGCTGTTTTTT. It specifies CASTGQGITGELFF. Combining the CDR3 with reference TRBV7-9 and TRBJ2-2 gives the whole variable domain DTGVSQNPRHKITKRGQNVTFRCDPISEHNRLYWYRQTLGQGPEFLTYFQNEAQLEKSRLLSDRFSAERPKGSFSTLEIQRTEQGDSAMYLCASTGQGITGELFFGEGSRLTVL.

This sequence joins TRBV7-9 and TRBJ1-1; perhaps TRBD1 as D (5 bases). CDR3 size: 12 residues. V was shortened by 4 bases and J by 2 bases, with 5 bases between the two germline ends. Per the germline V gene, CDR1 is SEHNR and CDR2 is FQNEAQ (reference sequence). The CDR3 here is CASSWTNTEAFF. As DNA, the CDR3 is TGTGCCAGCAGCTGGACAAACACTGAAGCTTTCTTT.

The J gene is TRBJ1-5, the V gene TRBV30; D not certain. The CDR3 extends over 14 amino acids. Trimming shortened V by 0 bases and J by 3 bases, and 9 bases separated the two germline ends. CDR1 is GTSNPN, CDR2 SVGIG, per germline (reference sequence). The CDR3 loop is CAWSVSGSNQPQHF. CDR3 coding DNA: TGTGCCTGGAGTGTATCCGGGTCCAATCAGCCCCAGCATTTT.

In the case of this clone: Lacking the conserved final phenylalanine or tryptophan, this CDR3 likely reflects a read error. It is unclear where the CDR3 begins or ends on the DNA, so no DNA is shown, and the CDR3 is as TCRdb lists it. The chain carries TRBV11-3 and TRBJ2-4; the table's D call TRBD2 went unverified against the DNA. Germline V lookup: CDR1 SGHNT, CDR2 YENEEA. The CDR3 is made up of 10 amino acids, end residues included. CDR3 residues: CASSPYSGLL.

This clone was observed a handful of times. This chain links TRBV12-3 or TRBV12-4 with TRBJ1-5, with TRBD1 as a possible D gene (5 bases). Trimming pared 6 bases from V and 4 bases from J, leaving 10 bases between. The CDR3 sequence is 13 residues long. CDR3 loop: CASRNQGNQPQHF. Here the CDR3 DNA reads TGTGCCAGCAGAAATCAGGGAAATCAGCCCCAGCATTTT.

This chain links TRBV12-5 with TRBJ2-7, with 7 positions matching TRBD2. Per the germline V gene, CDR1 is LGHNT and CDR2 is FRNRAP. V lost 3 bases and J lost 6; bases outside the gene matches: 8. This CDR3 is built from 14 residues. CDR3 coding DNA: TGTGCTAGTGGTTTCGGCCCCGGGGAGGGCGAGCAGTACTTC. This encodes CASGFGPGEGEQYF.

The rearrangement uses TRBV29-1 and TRBJ2-1, with D tentatively TRBD2 (6 bases). The CDR3 runs 14 residues. Germline CDR1 and CDR2: SQVTM and ANQGSEA. V lost 4 bases, J lost 4 bases, and 14 bases lay in between. DNA for the CDR3: TGCAGCGTTGGTTCGGGAGATCGATACAATGAGCAGTTCTTC. Amino acid sequence: CSVGSGDRYNEQFF.